These 25 T cell receptor beta chains came from one sample sequenced in a study of identical twins. Each CDR3 protein gets one entry after TCRdb re-called the 5' RACE reads with MiXCR. The table has approximately 890,000 distinct CDR3 sequences, about 12% seen once. This sample was also put to use in a study of yellow fever vaccine responses in identical twins.

The sample was PBMCs. Every receptor here comes from a young woman in good health.

This clonotype appeared many times. The genes are TRBV12-3 or TRBV12-4 and TRBJ1-3; unclear D gene. The V end was cut by 0 bases, the J end by 4 bases, with 7 bases between. The CDR3 is 14 amino acids. The CDR3 loop reads CASSLAGPGNTIYF. The CDR3 DNA follows: TGTGCCAGCAGTTTAGCAGGGCCCGGAAACACCATATATTTT.

This clonotype has more than one count but fewer than ten. The rearrangement uses TRBV5-4 and TRBJ2-5; 15 nucleotides agree with TRBD2. With V trimmed by 3 bases and J by 10 bases, 16 bases remained unmatched. The CDR3 extends over 18 amino acids. The germline V gene encodes CDR1 SGHNT and CDR2 YYREEE (reference sequence). CDR3: CASSWGYGLAGGARDQYF. CDR3 nucleotide sequence: TGTGCCAGCAGCTGGGGATACGGACTAGCGGGAGGGGCCCGGGACCAGTACTTC.

In regard to this clonotype: A junction boundary mismatches the germline segment, possibly from a read error. The V and J genes are TRBV10-3 and TRBJ2-1; 10 nucleotides line up with TRBD2. The CDR3 covers 18 residues. Germline V gene lookup returns CDR1 ENHRY and CDR2 SYGVKD. The CDR3 here is CASSSEQRGGLSYNEQFF. CDR3 in DNA: TGTGCCAGCAGTTCGGAGCAGCGGGGGGGCCTATCCTACAATGAGCAGTTCTTC.

This clonotype was detected a few times. The chain carries TRBV29-1 and TRBJ2-1, with 10 nucleotides matching TRBD1. Germline V gene sequence: CDR1 SQVTM, CDR2 ANQGSEA. The CDR3 is made up of 15 amino acids. V lost 1 base to trimming and J lost 2 bases; unmatched junction nucleotides: 2. CDR3 amino acids: CSVEGGTGAYNEQFF. The CDR3 DNA reads as TGCAGCGTTGAAGGGGGGACAGGGGCCTACAATGAGCAGTTCTTC.

This chain joins TRBV3-1 and TRBJ2-1, with 10 bases identical to TRBD2. Germline CDR1 LGHDT, CDR2 YNNKEL (reference sequence). The CDR3 contains 17 residues. The V gene end was trimmed by 10 bases and the J gene end by 0 bases; junction bases not matched to a gene: 12. The CDR3 region has the DNA TGTGCCACCACCCAAGATACTAGCGGGGCCTCCTACAATGAGCAGTTCTTC. Protein sequence: CATTQDTSGASYNEQFF.

As regards this clonotype: One end of the junction does not line up with germline, which may come from a read error. The chain carries TRBV20-1 and TRBJ1-2; D ambiguous. CDR3 size: 11 residues. Looked up from germline, CDR1 is DFQATT and CDR2 is SNEGSKA (reference sequence). DNA of the CDR3: TGTAGTCAGGAGAATTTAGGTGGCTACACCTTC. This gives the protein CSQENLGGYTF.

This CDR3 reads CASSPGPLAGEQFF. DNA for the CDR3: TGTGCCAGTAGTCCCGGCCCACTAGCTGGGGAGCAGTTCTTC. The V call is TRBV19, the J call TRBJ2-1, with TRBD2 as a possible D gene (6 bases). Between the trimmed V and J ends, which lost 5 bases and 10 bases, there was a span of 18 bases. CDR3 length equals 14 residues. CDR1 LNHDA and CDR2 SQIVND come from the germline V gene (reference sequence).

This clonotype occurred a few times. J is TRBJ2-7 and V is TRBV20-1; TRBD2 agrees at 12 bases. This CDR3 contains 15 residues. CDR1 is DFQATT and CDR2 is SNEGSKA in the germline V gene (reference sequence). The V segment lost 3 bases and the J segment 7 bases; nucleotides outside the gene matches: 10. CDR3 amino acids: CSASLWTSGTGEQYF. In DNA, the CDR3 is TGCAGTGCTAGTCTTTGGACTAGCGGGACGGGAGAGCAGTACTTC.

This chain uses TRBV29-1 with TRBJ2-1; D is ambiguous. V dropped 4 bases and J dropped 0 bases, with 16 bases sitting between them. In germline, CDR1 is SQVTM, CDR2 ANQGSEA. The CDR3 runs 16 residues. In nucleotides, the CDR3 is TGCAGCGTTGGGGAAGCACTCGTCTCCTCCTACAATGAGCAGTTCTTC. This gives the protein CSVGEALVSSYNEQFF.

A few counts support this clonotype. V and J are TRBV5-1 and TRBJ1-2, with D hard to call. V was clipped by 0 bases and J by 0 bases, with 9 bases between them. The CDR3 has 15 residues. Germline V lookup: CDR1 SGHRS, CDR2 YFSETQ. The DNA for the CDR3 is TGCGCCAGCAGCTTGGGGCAGGACTCTAACTATGGCTACACCTTC. It is translated as CASSLGQDSNYGYTF. Variable domain in full (rest from reference TRBV5-1 and TRBJ1-2): KAGVTQTPRYLIKTRGQQVTLSCSPISGHRSVSWYQQTPGQGLQFLFEYFSETQRNKGNFPGRFSGRQFSNSRSEMNVSTLELGDSALYLCASSLGQDSNYGYTFGSGTRLTVV.

The chain uses TRBV12-3 or TRBV12-4 and TRBJ1-5, with 7 bases lining up with TRBD1. The CDR3 length is 15 residues. V lost 3 bases to trimming and J lost 7 bases; unmatched junction nucleotides: 9. CDR3 sequence (DNA): TGTGCCAGCAGTTTGTACAGGGGAGTGAGGCAGCCCCAGCATTTT. Amino acids: CASSLYRGVRQPQHF.

The rearrangement links TRBV18 to TRBJ1-2; D is undetermined. The length of the CDR3 is 15 residues. The V gene's germline CDR1 is KGHSH and CDR2 LQKENI. Trimming removed 3 bases from V and 5 bases from J, with 16 bases in between. The DNA for the CDR3 is TGTGCCAGCTCACCGTCGGCGCTCGGTGTTTATGGCTACACCTTC. As protein: CASSPSALGVYGYTF.

This clonotype was observed a handful of times. This chain connects TRBV2 to TRBJ2-1, with a weak D call TRBD2 (7 bases). Trimming pared 2 bases from V and 6 bases from J, leaving 14 bases between. Germline V gene sequence: CDR1 SNHLY, CDR2 FYNNEI. The CDR3 is 15 amino acids. CDR3 loop: CASSERGGARNEQFF. Written as DNA, the CDR3 is TGTGCCAGCAGTGAAAGGGGGGGCGCACGCAATGAGCAGTTCTTC. Full variable domain (remainder filled in from reference TRBV2 and TRBJ2-1): EPEVTQTPSHQVTQMGQEVILRCVPISNHLYFYWYRQILGQKVEFLVSFYNNEISEKSEIFDDQFSVERPDGSNFTLKIRSTKLEDSAMYFCASSERGGARNEQFFGPGTRLTVL.

This chain joins TRBV7-8 and TRBJ1-5; TRBD1 might be the D (6 bases). Germline loops: CDR1 SGHVS, CDR2 FQNEAQ. Trimming took 1 base from V and 0 from J, leaving 16 bases between them. CDR3 length equals 18 residues. The CDR3 protein is CASSLVSGQPYSNQPQHF. The CDR3 DNA is TGTGCCAGCAGCTTAGTTTCCGGACAGCCTTATAGCAATCAGCCCCAGCATTTT. The full variable domain, rest sourced from reference TRBV7-8 and TRBJ1-5, is GAGVSQSPRYKVAKRGQDVALRCDPISGHVSLFWYQQALGQGPEFLTYFQNEAQLDKSGLPSDRFFAERPEGSVSTLKIQRTQQEDSAVYLCASSLVSGQPYSNQPQHFGDGTRLSIL.

This clonotype was detected ten times or more. V is TRBV12-3 or TRBV12-4 and J is TRBJ1-4, with D perhaps TRBD1 (6 bases). V gave up 5 bases and J gave up 4 bases, with 14 bases separating them. This CDR3 has 15 amino acids. The chain's CDR3 is CASSTRDTHNEKLFF. CDR3 sequence (DNA): TGTGCCAGCAGTACCCGGGACACCCATAATGAAAAACTGTTTTTT.

For this clonotype: No DNA is shown, since the ends of the CDR3 on it are uncertain; the CDR3 is the one TCRdb lists. The V and J genes are TRBV20-1 and TRBJ2-3; TRBD2, the table's D call, was not compared with the DNA. The germline gives CDR1 DFQATT, CDR2 SNEGSKA (reference sequence). Inclusive of both ends, the CDR3 amounts to 14 amino acids. The chain's CDR3 is CSAGLSGLTDTQYF.

The chain recombines TRBV29-1 with TRBJ2-1; 12 positions match TRBD2. Germline CDR1 reads SQVTM; CDR2 reads ANQGSEA. Trimming at V came to 3 bases and at J to 9 bases, leaving 3 bases not matched to a gene. The CDR3 length is 13 residues. CDR3 in amino acids: CSVETSGSGEQFF. Written as DNA, the CDR3 is TGCAGCGTTGAGACTAGCGGGAGTGGTGAGCAGTTCTTC.

The chain has TRBV29-1 and TRBJ2-7, with D perhaps matching TRBD2 (5 bases). The germline V gene has CDR1 SQVTM and CDR2 ANQGSEA. The germline V and J ends were trimmed by 4 bases and 2 bases, with 21 bases remaining between them. This CDR3 contains 16 residues. The CDR3 nucleotides read TGCAGCGTTGCGGTTAGGGAGCCGCTCGCGCCCTACGAGCAGTACTTC. Its protein is CSVAVREPLAPYEQYF.

The genes are TRBV2 and TRBJ2-2; 10 bases line up with TRBD1. V dropped 6 bases and J dropped 5; count of bases not matched to a gene: 6. CDR1 and CDR2 from the germline V gene are SNHLY and FYNNEI. This CDR3 spans 15 amino acids. This CDR3 is CASRAGTGVTGELFF. The CDR3 DNA follows: TGTGCCAGCAGGGCGGGGACAGGGGTGACCGGGGAGCTGTTTTTT.

This chain connects TRBV4-1 to TRBJ2-3; D gene uncertain. Per germline, CDR1 MGHRA and CDR2 YSYEKL. Deletions cut 1 base from V and 0 bases from J, with 11 bases between. This CDR3 spans 16 amino acids. The CDR3 loop is CASSQGWVKSTDTQYF. DNA of the CDR3: TGCGCCAGCAGCCAAGGGTGGGTGAAGAGCACAGATACGCAGTATTTT.

The genes are TRBV14 and TRBJ1-2; 9 positions match TRBD1. This CDR3 comprises 14 residues. Germline values: CDR1 SGHDN, CDR2 FVKESK. Trimming took 4 bases from V and 8 from J; bases not matched to a gene: 8. The CDR3 loop reads CASSPRDRVSGYTF. For the CDR3, the DNA is TGTGCCAGCAGCCCCCGGGACAGGGTGAGCGGCTACACCTTC. The variable domain in full, with the rest retrieved from reference TRBV14 and TRBJ1-2, is EAGVTQFPSHSVIEKGQTVTLRCDPISGHDNLYWYRRVMGKEIKFLLHFVKESKQDESGMPNNRFLAERTGGTYSTLKVQPAELEDSGVYFCASSPRDRVSGYTFGSGTRLTVV.

This clonotype was recorded at least ten times. The V and J genes are TRBV15 and TRBJ2-7; D tentatively fits TRBD1 or TRBD2 (6 bases each). The CDR3 covers 13 residues. Trimming removed 5 bases from V and 7 bases from J, with 15 bases in between. Germline V CDR1 and CDR2: LNHNV, YYDKDF (reference sequence). This chain's CDR3 is CATSDPGGLEQYF. CDR3 nucleotides: TGTGCCACCAGCGACCCCGGGGGCTTGGAGCAGTACTTC.

In its sample, this clonotype was seen a few times. This chain links TRBV29-1 with TRBJ2-7; 7 nucleotides agree with TRBD1. This CDR3 is built from 12 residues. J lost 5 bases, V lost 5 bases, and 6 bases had no gene match. CDR1 SQVTM and CDR2 ANQGSEA come from the germline V gene. The CDR3 loop is CSVSETGNEQYF. The CDR3 DNA reads as TGCAGCGTTTCAGAGACAGGGAACGAGCAGTACTTC.

The chain combines TRBV20-1 with TRBJ2-7; possibly TRBD2 for D (5 bases). This CDR3 is built from 13 residues. Germline assignment: CDR1 DFQATT and CDR2 SNEGSKA (reference sequence). V lost 1 base, J lost 3 bases, and 10 bases lay in between. Here the CDR3 DNA reads TGCAGTGCTAGAGTTGTTAGCGACTACGAGCAGTACTTC. This codes for CSARVVSDYEQYF.

This clonotype was seen a few times. The chain links TRBV2 to TRBJ1-2, with unresolved D. Trimming left V 4 bases short and J 4 bases short, with 13 bases between. This CDR3 has 14 residues. Germline values: CDR1 SNHLY, CDR2 FYNNEI. The CDR3 nucleotides are TGTGCCAGCAGTGGTCTTACCATAGGCTATGGCTACACCTTC. Translating it yields CASSGLTIGYGYTF.